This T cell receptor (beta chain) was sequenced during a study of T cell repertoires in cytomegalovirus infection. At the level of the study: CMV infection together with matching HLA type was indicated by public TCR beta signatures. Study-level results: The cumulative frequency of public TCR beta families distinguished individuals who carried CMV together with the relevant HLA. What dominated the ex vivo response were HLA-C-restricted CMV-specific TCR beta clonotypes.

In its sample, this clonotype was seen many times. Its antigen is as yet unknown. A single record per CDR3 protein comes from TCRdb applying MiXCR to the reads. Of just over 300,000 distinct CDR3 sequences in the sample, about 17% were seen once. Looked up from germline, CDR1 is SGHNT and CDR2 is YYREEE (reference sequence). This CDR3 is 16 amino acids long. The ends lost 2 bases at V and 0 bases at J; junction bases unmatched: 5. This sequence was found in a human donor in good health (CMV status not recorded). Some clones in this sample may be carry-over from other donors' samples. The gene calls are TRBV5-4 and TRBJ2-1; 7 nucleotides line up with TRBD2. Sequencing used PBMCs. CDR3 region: CASSLAGRSSYNEQFF. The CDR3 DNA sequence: TGTGCCAGCAGCTTAGCGGGGCGGAGCTCCTACAATGAGCAGTTCTTC. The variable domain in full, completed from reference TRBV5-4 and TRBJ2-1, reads ETGVTQSPTHLIKTRGQQVTLRCSSQSGHNTVSWYQQALGQGPQFIFQYYREEENGRGNFPPRFSGLQFPNYSSELNVNALELDDSALYLCASSLAGRSSYNEQFFGPGTRLTVL.